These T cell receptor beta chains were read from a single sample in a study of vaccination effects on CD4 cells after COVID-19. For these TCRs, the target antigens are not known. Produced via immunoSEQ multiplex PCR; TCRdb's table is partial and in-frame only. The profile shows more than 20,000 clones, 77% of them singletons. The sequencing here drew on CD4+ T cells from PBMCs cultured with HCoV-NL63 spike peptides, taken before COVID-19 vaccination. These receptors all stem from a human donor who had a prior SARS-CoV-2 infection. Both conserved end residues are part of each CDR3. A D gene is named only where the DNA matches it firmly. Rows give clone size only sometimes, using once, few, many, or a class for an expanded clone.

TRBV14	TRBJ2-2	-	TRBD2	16	CASSHSTGGLTGELFF	TGTGCCAGCAGCCACAGTACGGGGGGGCTGACCGGGGAGCTGTTTTTT
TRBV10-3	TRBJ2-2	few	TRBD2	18	CAITPGLAGGGITGELFF	TGTGCCATCACCCCTGGACTAGCGGGGGGAGGGATCACCGGGGAGCTGTTTTTT
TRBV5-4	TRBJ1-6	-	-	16	CASSLDRIGSNSPLHF	TGTGCCAGCAGCTTGGACAGGATTGGCTCTAATTCACCCCTCCACTTT
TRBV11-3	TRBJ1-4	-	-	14	CASSKGEVNEKLFF	TGTGCCAGCAGCAAAGGCGAGGTTAATGAAAAACTGTTTTTT
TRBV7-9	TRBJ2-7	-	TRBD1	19	CASSLGPQTGTGTDYEQYF	TGTGCCAGCAGCTTAGGCCCCCAAACCGGGACAGGGACCGACTACGAGCAGTACTTC
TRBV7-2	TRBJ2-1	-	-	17	CASSPSQRLSSYNEQFF	TGTGCCAGCAGTCCGTCCCAGCGGCTGAGCTCCTACAATGAGCAGTTCTTC
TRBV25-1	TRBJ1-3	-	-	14	CASSAPSSGNTIYF	TGTGCCAGCAGTGCTCCCTCGAGCGGAAACACCATATATTTT
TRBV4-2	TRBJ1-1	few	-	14	CASSHQRIGAEAFF	TGTGCCAGCAGCCACCAAAGGATAGGGGCTGAAGCTTTCTTT
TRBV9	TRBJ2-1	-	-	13	CASSAHVGDEQFF	TGTGCCAGCAGCGCGCATGTGGGAGATGAGCAGTTCTTC
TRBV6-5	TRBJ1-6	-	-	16	CASSYSRGQAISPLHF	TGTGCCAGCAGTTACTCTCGTGGGCAGGCTATTTCACCCCTCCACTTT
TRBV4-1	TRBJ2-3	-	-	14	CASSQVVTTDTQYF	TGCGCCAGCAGCCAAGTCGTCACCACAGATACGCAGTATTTT
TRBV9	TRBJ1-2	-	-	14	CASSVATGPYGYTF	TGTGCCAGCAGCGTTGCTACAGGGCCTTATGGCTACACCTTC
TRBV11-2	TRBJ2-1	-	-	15	CASSLDSGTYNEQFF	TGTGCCAGCAGCTTAGACTCCGGTACCTACAATGAGCAGTTCTTC
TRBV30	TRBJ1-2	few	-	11	CAWSWGGGYTF	TGTGCCTGGAGCTGGGGTGGCGGCTACACCTTC
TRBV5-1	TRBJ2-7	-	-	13	CARDSHHSYEQYF	TGCGCCAGGGACAGCCATCACTCCTACGAGCAGTACTTC
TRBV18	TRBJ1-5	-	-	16	CASSPSGGAVNQPQHF	TGTGCCAGCTCACCCTCTGGGGGAGCAGTCAATCAGCCCCAGCATTTT
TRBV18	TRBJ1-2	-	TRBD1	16	CASSPIRDSANYGYTF	TGTGCCAGCTCACCGATCCGGGACAGTGCGAACTATGGCTACACCTTC
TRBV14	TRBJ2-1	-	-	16	CASSGQPAVSYNEQFF	TGTGCCAGCAGCGGTCAGCCAGCGGTTTCCTACAATGAGCAGTTCTTC
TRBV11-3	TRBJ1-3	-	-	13	CASSSGNGNTIYF	TGTGCCAGCAGCTCAGGGAATGGAAACACCATATATTTT
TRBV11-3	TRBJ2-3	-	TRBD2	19	CASSLEGDRLAGDADTQYF	TGTGCCAGCAGCTTAGAAGGGGACAGACTAGCGGGAGATGCAGATACGCAGTATTTT
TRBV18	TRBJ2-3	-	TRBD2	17	CASSSILGRGAPDTQYF	TGTGCCAGCTCATCCATTTTGGGGCGGGGGGCCCCAGATACGCAGTATTTT